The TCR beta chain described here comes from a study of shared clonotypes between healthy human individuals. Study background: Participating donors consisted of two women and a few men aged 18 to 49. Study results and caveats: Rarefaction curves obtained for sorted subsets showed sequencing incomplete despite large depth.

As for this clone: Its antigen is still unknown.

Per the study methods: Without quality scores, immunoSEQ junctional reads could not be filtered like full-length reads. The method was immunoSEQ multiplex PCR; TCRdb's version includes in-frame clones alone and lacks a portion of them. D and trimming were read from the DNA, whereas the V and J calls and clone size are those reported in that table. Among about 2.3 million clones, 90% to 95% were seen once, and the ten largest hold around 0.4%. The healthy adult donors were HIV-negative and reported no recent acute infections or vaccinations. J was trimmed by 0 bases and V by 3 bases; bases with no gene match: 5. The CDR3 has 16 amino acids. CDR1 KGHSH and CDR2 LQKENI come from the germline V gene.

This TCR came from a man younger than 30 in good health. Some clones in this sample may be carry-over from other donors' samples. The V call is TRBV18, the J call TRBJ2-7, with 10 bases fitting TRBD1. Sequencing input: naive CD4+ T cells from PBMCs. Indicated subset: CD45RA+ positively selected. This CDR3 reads CASSPQGQGSSYEQYF. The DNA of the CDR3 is TGTGCCAGCTCACCCCAGGGACAGGGGTCCTCCTACGAGCAGTACTTC. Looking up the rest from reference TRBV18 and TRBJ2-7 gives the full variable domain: NAGVMQNPRHLVRRRGQEARLRCSPMKGHSHVYWYRQLPEEGLKFMVYLQKENIIDESGMPKERFSAEFPKEGPSILRIQQVVRGDSAAYFCASSPQGQGSSYEQYFGPGTRLTVT.